Below are 32 T cell receptor beta chains sequenced from a single sample in a study of Ad26.COV2.S vaccination and SARS-CoV-2 variants. Using immunoSEQ multiplex PCR, the repertoire was profiled, and TCRdb retains in-frame clones only, with some absent. The sample has roughly 510,000 clones; roughly 89% are singletons. Treatment noted: some 20 received Ad26.COV2.S at low or high dose, single or two shots; several received placebo; per-sample allocation not given. The study sampled participants on day 63 after the first vaccine or placebo injection. The input for sequencing was peripheral blood, taken in a trial of Ad26.COV2.S vaccine versus placebo. The receptor source for this set is a person between 18 and 59 years old who received the Ad26.COV2.S COVID-19 vaccine or a placebo.

The chain has TRBV5-1 and TRBJ2-7, with TRBD2 matching 8 bases. Trimming took 5 bases from V and 2 from J; bases not matched to a gene: 6. The length of the CDR3 is 14 residues. The V gene's germline CDR1 is SGHRS and CDR2 YFSETQ. CDR3 residues: CASSRTSGPYEQYF. The CDR3 DNA reads TGCGCCAGCAGTCGAACTAGCGGACCCTACGAGCAGTACTTC.

The rearrangement links TRBV30 to TRBJ1-4; 9 bases are shared with TRBD1. This CDR3 has 15 amino acids. CDR1 is GTSNPN and CDR2 is SVGIG in the germline V gene (reference sequence). Losses at the gene ends were 3 bases for V and 4 bases for J; bases not matched to a gene: 6. The CDR3 sequence is CAWSNPGQGNEKLFF. The CDR3 DNA is TGTGCCTGGAGCAACCCGGGACAGGGTAATGAAAAACTGTTTTTT.

J is TRBJ1-6 and V is TRBV30, with D possibly being TRBD1 (6 bases). V shed 3 bases and J shed 14 bases, with 8 bases lying between them. This CDR3 comprises 10 residues. CDR1 is GTSNPN, CDR2 SVGIG, per germline (reference sequence). CDR3 sequence (DNA): TGTGCCTGGAGGGGGGCGGCCCTCCACTTT. Translation gives CAWRGAALHF.

The chain recombines TRBV18 with TRBJ2-7; 9 bases are shared with TRBD2. CDR1 and CDR2 from the germline V gene are KGHSH and LQKENI. The CDR3 runs to 16 residues. V dropped 3 bases and J dropped 3; count of bases not matched to a gene: 9. The CDR3 DNA reads as TGTGCCAGCTCACCCCTTAGCGGGAGCGGATTCTACGAGCAGTACTTC. As protein: CASSPLSGSGFYEQYF.

This clone has just a few counts. This chain connects TRBV7-9 to TRBJ1-1; D is unresolved. The germline V and J ends were trimmed by 3 bases and 0 bases, with 5 bases remaining between them. The V gene's germline CDR1 is SEHNR and CDR2 FQNEAQ (reference sequence). The CDR3 spans 13 residues. The CDR3 reads CASSLWVNTEAFF. Written as DNA, the CDR3 is TGTGCCAGCAGCTTGTGGGTGAACACTGAAGCTTTCTTT. Full variable domain (rest looked up from reference TRBV7-9 and TRBJ1-1): DTGVSQNPRHKITKRGQNVTFRCDPISEHNRLYWYRQTLGQGPEFLTYFQNEAQLEKSRLLSDRFSAERPKGSFSTLEIQRTEQGDSAMYLCASSLWVNTEAFFGQGTRLTVV.

The chain combines TRBV30 with TRBJ2-1; 9 nucleotides agree with TRBD2. The CDR3 is made up of 18 amino acids. Trimming at V came to 0 bases and at J to 4 bases, leaving 13 bases not matched to a gene. Germline CDR1 reads GTSNPN; CDR2 reads SVGIG (reference sequence). The chain's CDR3 is CAWSVPPLAGEAYNEQFF. Written as DNA, the CDR3 is TGTGCCTGGAGTGTACCCCCTTTAGCGGGAGAGGCGTACAATGAGCAGTTCTTC.

The V gene is TRBV27, the J gene TRBJ1-2; D is perhaps TRBD1 (5 bases). Between the trimmed V and J ends, which lost 6 bases and 4 bases, there was a span of 18 bases. The CDR3 is 15 amino acids. Germline-derived CDR1 and CDR2 are MNHEY and SMNVEV (reference sequence). The CDR3 bases are TGTGCCAGCAGACAAACGGGGCGGCGGGGCTATGGCTACACCTTC. The encoded protein is CASRQTGRRGYGYTF.

The chain recombines TRBV5-1 with TRBJ1-3; D gene unclear. The germline gives CDR1 SGHRS, CDR2 YFSETQ. Trimming pared 4 bases from V and 0 bases from J, leaving 11 bases between. This CDR3 is 15 amino acids long. CDR3 nucleotide sequence: TGCGCCAGCAGCCGAAATCTGGCCTCTGGAAACACCATATATTTT. Translated: CASSRNLASGNTIYF.

The chain couples TRBV28 to TRBJ2-7, with no clear D. The V end was cut by 4 bases, the J end by 5 bases, with 6 bases between. Germline CDR1 reads MDHEN; CDR2 reads SYDVKM. The CDR3 covers 11 residues. DNA of the CDR3: TGTGCCAGCAGTTGGTTTAACGAGCAGTACTTC. Protein product: CASSWFNEQYF. The full variable domain, completed using reference TRBV28 and TRBJ2-7, is DVKVTQSSRYLVKRTGEKVFLECVQDMDHENMFWYRQDPGLGLRLIYFSYDVKMKEKGDIPEGYSVSREKKERFSLILESASTNQTSMYLCASSWFNEQYFGPGTRLTVT.

The J gene is TRBJ2-1, the V gene TRBV5-4, with D perhaps being TRBD1 or TRBD2 (5 bases each). The CDR3 consists of 16 residues. Trimming pared 4 bases from V and 2 bases from J, leaving 16 bases between. CDR1 SGHNT and CDR2 YYREEE come from the germline V gene (reference sequence). The CDR3 bases are TGTGCCAGCAGCGTCCTGAGGGGCCCTGCCTACAATGAGCAGTTCTTC. Translation gives CASSVLRGPAYNEQFF.

This sequence joins TRBV2 and TRBJ2-4; TRBD2 matches 9 bases. CDR1 SNHLY and CDR2 FYNNEI come from the germline V gene. The CDR3 totals 15 residues. V lost 6 bases, J lost 9 bases, and 12 bases stayed unmatched. The CDR3 loop is CASRVIAGVVGIQYF. The DNA of the CDR3 is TGTGCCAGCAGAGTAATAGCGGGAGTGGTGGGCATTCAGTACTTC.

V and J are TRBV28 and TRBJ1-2; D is ambiguous. CDR3 length: 15 residues. Germline lookup yields CDR1 MDHEN and CDR2 SYDVKM. The germline V and J ends were trimmed by 1 base and 0 bases, with 9 bases remaining between them. The CDR3 protein is CASSLLGNTNYGYTF. The CDR3 nucleotides read TGTGCCAGCAGTTTATTGGGGAATACTAACTATGGCTACACCTTC.

The V gene is TRBV6-6, the J gene TRBJ1-1; 10 nucleotides match TRBD1. Germline loops: CDR1 MNHNY, CDR2 SVGAGI (reference sequence). After removal of 4 bases from V and 0 bases from J, the junction contained 2 bases not matched to a gene. The CDR3 sequence is 15 residues long. The DNA of the CDR3 is TGTGCCAGCAGTTGGGACAGGGGAATGAACACTGAAGCTTTCTTT. Its protein is CASSWDRGMNTEAFF.

The genes are TRBV7-9 and TRBJ2-1; D gene unclear. Trimming took off 2 bases at V and 7 bases at J, with 15 bases between the two ends. The CDR3 is 15 residues long. Germline assignment: CDR1 SEHNR and CDR2 FQNEAQ (reference sequence). CDR3 in amino acids: CASSLSGRGWNEQFF. CDR3 in DNA: TGTGCCAGCAGCTTAAGTGGGCGAGGATGGAATGAGCAGTTCTTC.

This chain links TRBV4-3 with TRBJ1-1; 8 bases match TRBD1. Germline V gives CDR1 LGHNA, CDR2 YSLEER. The CDR3 is 13 residues long. Trimming at V came to 6 bases and at J to 8 bases, leaving 8 bases not matched to a gene. The CDR3 DNA reads TGCGCCAGCAGTAAAAATCGACAGGGGGAAGCTTTCTTT. It yields the protein CASSKNRQGEAFF.

This clone was seen only once. The chain couples TRBV7-6 to TRBJ2-1; possibly TRBD1 for D (6 bases). The CDR3 sequence is 15 residues long. The ends were cut back, 1 base at V and 6 bases at J, with 13 bases in the middle. Germline values: CDR1 SGHVS, CDR2 FNYEAQ. CDR3 in amino acids: CASSLDTGSANEQFF. DNA for the CDR3: TGTGCCAGCAGCTTAGACACAGGGTCCGCCAATGAGCAGTTCTTC.

V usage is TRBV5-4 and J usage is TRBJ2-7; 7 bases map to TRBD1. CDR1 is SGHNT and CDR2 is YYREEE in the germline V gene (reference sequence). This CDR3 has 13 amino acids. V gave up 4 bases and J gave up 6 bases; unmatched junction bases: 7. The DNA of the CDR3 is TGTGCCAGCAGCCATACAAGGGGGCGCGAGCAGTACTTC. Translating gives CASSHTRGREQYF.

The J gene is TRBJ1-4, the V gene TRBV7-9; the D is unclear. Germline CDR1 reads SEHNR; CDR2 reads FQNEAQ (reference sequence). V shed 3 bases and J shed 5 bases, with 13 bases lying between them. The CDR3 runs to 15 residues. This chain's CDR3 is CASSFNAGGNEKLFF. The CDR3 coding sequence is TGTGCCAGCAGCTTCAACGCGGGAGGGAATGAAAAACTGTTTTTT.

The rearrangement links TRBV30 to TRBJ1-5; D may be TRBD1 (6 bases). The V end was cut by 0 bases, the J end by 0 bases, with 18 bases between. Germline CDR1 is GTSNPN and CDR2 is SVGIG (reference sequence). This CDR3 has 18 residues. The CDR3 loop is CAWSVGLGQIFSNQPQHF. As DNA, the CDR3 is TGTGCCTGGAGTGTCGGGCTGGGACAAATCTTTAGCAATCAGCCCCAGCATTTT. The entire variable domain, with the rest obtained from reference TRBV30 and TRBJ1-5, is as follows: SQTIHQWPATLVQPVGSPLSLECTVEGTSNPNLYWYRQAAGRGLQLLFYSVGIGQISSEVPQNLSASRPQDRQFILSSKKLLLSDSGFYLCAWSVGLGQIFSNQPQHFGDGTRLSIL.

The chain has TRBV18 and TRBJ2-1, with 10 bases matching TRBD1. This CDR3 region has 16 residues. J gave up 3 bases and V 4 bases, and 6 bases lay outside the gene matches. Germline CDR1 and CDR2: KGHSH and LQKENI. This CDR3 reads CASSRSGTGDYNEQFF. The CDR3 DNA follows: TGTGCCAGCTCACGTTCCGGGACAGGGGACTACAATGAGCAGTTCTTC.

V and J are TRBV6-4 and TRBJ1-1; D is undetermined. This CDR3 is built from 14 residues. V shed 3 bases and J shed 3 bases, with 11 bases lying between them. Per germline, CDR1 MRHNA and CDR2 SNTAGT. CDR3 bases: TGTGCCAGCAGTGAGAGTCCGCGGGACACTGAAGCTTTCTTT. It is translated as CASSESPRDTEAFF.

V and J are TRBV24-1 and TRBJ1-5, with D possibly being TRBD1 (5 bases). This CDR3 has 19 residues. Trimming stripped 0 bases from V and 0 bases from J, with 17 bases between. Germline CDR1 reads KGHDR; CDR2 reads SFDVKD. Written as DNA, the CDR3 is TGTGCCACCAGTGATTTGTTGGGGCCCCTTCGGCCTAGCAATCAGCCCCAGCATTTT. Residues: CATSDLLGPLRPSNQPQHF.

Comments on this clone: The sample holds other DNA sequences that translate to the same CDR3. The V call is TRBV6-5, the J call TRBJ2-7; no firm D call. The CDR3 covers 13 residues. The germline gives CDR1 MNHEY, CDR2 SVGAGI. Between the trimmed V and J ends, which lost 2 bases and 2 bases, there was a span of 7 bases. The CDR3 here is CASSYGRAYEQYF. The DNA for the CDR3 is TGTGCCAGCAGTTACGGCCGGGCCTACGAGCAGTACTTC.

In the case of this clone: Other nucleotide sequences from this sample produce the same CDR3. The rearrangement uses TRBV5-1 and TRBJ1-1; a weak D match, TRBD1 (5 bases). Per the germline V gene, CDR1 is SGHRS and CDR2 is YFSETQ. This CDR3 has 14 residues. V was pared by 0 bases and J by 5 bases, with 11 bases between. The CDR3 sequence is CASSLVAGGTEAFF. The CDR3 region has the DNA TGCGCCAGCAGCTTGGTGGCGGGGGGGACTGAAGCTTTCTTT.

DNA for the CDR3: TGTGCCAGCAGTGAGGTGGAGGGTAACTATGGCTACACCTTC. Amino acid sequence: CASSEVEGNYGYTF. The chain couples TRBV2 to TRBJ1-2; D gene unclear. This CDR3 is built from 14 residues. The germline CDR1 and CDR2 sequences are SNHLY and FYNNEI. The ends were cut back, 3 bases at V and 1 base at J, with 9 bases in the middle.

The chain has TRBV4-3 and TRBJ1-2; 9 bases line up with TRBD1. From germline, CDR1 is LGHNA and CDR2 YSLEER. CDR3 size: 17 residues. The junction had 9 bases not matched to a gene; V was cut back by 0 bases and J by 4 bases. The CDR3 DNA is TGCGCCAGCAGCCAAGAATTCGGGACAGGGCAACTCTATGGCTACACCTTC. Its protein product is CASSQEFGTGQLYGYTF.

This chain joins TRBV5-4 and TRBJ2-1; TRBD2 matches 9 bases. V lost 4 bases and J lost 6; bases outside the gene matches: 11. This CDR3 is built from 16 residues. Germline V gives CDR1 SGHNT, CDR2 YYREEE (reference sequence). CDR3 nucleotides: TGTGCCAGCAGCCCGGGGGGGCTAGCGGGGCCCAATGAGCAGTTCTTC. Translating it yields CASSPGGLAGPNEQFF. Complete variable domain (other parts from reference TRBV5-4 and TRBJ2-1): ETGVTQSPTHLIKTRGQQVTLRCSSQSGHNTVSWYQQALGQGPQFIFQYYREEENGRGNFPPRFSGLQFPNYSSELNVNALELDDSALYLCASSPGGLAGPNEQFFGPGTRLTVL.

The CDR3 sequence is CASSQPQGALAKNIQYF. The DNA for the CDR3 is TGTGCCAGCAGCCAGCCACAGGGGGCACTAGCCAAAAACATTCAGTACTTC. The V and J genes are TRBV7-8 and TRBJ2-4; 9 bases match TRBD1. V dropped 5 bases and J dropped 0; count of bases not matched to a gene: 8. Germline CDR1 and CDR2: SGHVS and FQNEAQ. CDR3 size: 17 residues.

The rearrangement links TRBV5-1 to TRBJ1-6, with D tentatively TRBD1 (6 bases). V lost 7 bases and J 11 bases, leaving 22 bases between the germline ends. The CDR3 extends over 15 amino acids. From germline, CDR1 is SGHRS and CDR2 YFSETQ. CDR3 loop: CASAPRTVMRTPLHF. The CDR3 nucleotides are TGCGCCAGCGCTCCACGGACAGTAATGAGGACACCCCTCCACTTT.

As concerns this clone: This sample includes further DNA sequences coding for the same CDR3. The rearrangement links TRBV19 to TRBJ2-7; 9 bases are shared with TRBD2. Looked up from germline, CDR1 is LNHDA and CDR2 is SQIVND (reference sequence). This CDR3 has 13 amino acids. V lost 6 bases and J lost 1; bases outside the gene matches: 1. The CDR3 region is CASSLAGSYEQYF. For the CDR3, the DNA is TGTGCCAGTAGCCTAGCGGGATCCTACGAGCAGTACTTC.

The chain links TRBV18 to TRBJ1-2; possible D gene TRBD1, 5 bases. Trimming stripped 3 bases from V and 5 bases from J, with 10 bases between. The CDR3 runs 13 residues. Germline V gives CDR1 KGHSH, CDR2 LQKENI. The CDR3 DNA reads TGTGCCAGCTCACCGGGACTCCAATATGGCTACACCTTC. Translating gives CASSPGLQYGYTF.

The gene calls are TRBV6-5 and TRBJ2-7, with D unresolved. Trimming cost V 6 bases and J 2 bases, with 17 bases left between them. The CDR3 is 15 amino acids. The germline CDR1 and CDR2 sequences are MNHEY and SVGAGI. CDR3: CASRVGRSPPYEQYF. The CDR3 nucleotides read TGTGCCAGCAGGGTGGGTAGGAGCCCGCCCTACGAGCAGTACTTC.